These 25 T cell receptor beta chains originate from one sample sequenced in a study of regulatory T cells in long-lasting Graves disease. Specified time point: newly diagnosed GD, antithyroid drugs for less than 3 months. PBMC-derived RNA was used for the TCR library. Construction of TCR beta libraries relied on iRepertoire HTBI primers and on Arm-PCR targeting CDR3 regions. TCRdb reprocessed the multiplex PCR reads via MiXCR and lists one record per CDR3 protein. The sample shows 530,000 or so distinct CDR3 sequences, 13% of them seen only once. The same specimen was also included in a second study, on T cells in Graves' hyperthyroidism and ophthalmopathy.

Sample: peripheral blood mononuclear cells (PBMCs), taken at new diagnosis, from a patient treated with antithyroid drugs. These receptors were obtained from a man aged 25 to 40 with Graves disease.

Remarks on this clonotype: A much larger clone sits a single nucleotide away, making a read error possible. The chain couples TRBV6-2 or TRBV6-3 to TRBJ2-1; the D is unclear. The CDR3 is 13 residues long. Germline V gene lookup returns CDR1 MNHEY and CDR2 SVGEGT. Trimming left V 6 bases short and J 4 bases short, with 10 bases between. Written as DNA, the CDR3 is TGTGCCAGCAGCCTTGGCTGGTACAATGAGCAGTTCTTC. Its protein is CASSLGWYNEQFF.

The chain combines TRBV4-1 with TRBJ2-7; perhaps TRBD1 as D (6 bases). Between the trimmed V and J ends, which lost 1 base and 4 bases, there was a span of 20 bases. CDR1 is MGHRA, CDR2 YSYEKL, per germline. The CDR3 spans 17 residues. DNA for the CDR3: TGCGCCAGCAGCCAAGGTGGAGGTCTAGGGGGTTTATACGAGCAGTACTTC. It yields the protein CASSQGGGLGGLYEQYF.

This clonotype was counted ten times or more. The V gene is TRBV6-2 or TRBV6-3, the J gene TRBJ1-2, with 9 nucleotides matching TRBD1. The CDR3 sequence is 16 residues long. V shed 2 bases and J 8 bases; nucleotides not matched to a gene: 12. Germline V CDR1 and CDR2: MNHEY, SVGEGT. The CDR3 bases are TGTGCCAGCAGTTACCGAAGTTCCGGGACAGGGTGGGGCTACACCTTC. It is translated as CASSYRSSGTGWGYTF.

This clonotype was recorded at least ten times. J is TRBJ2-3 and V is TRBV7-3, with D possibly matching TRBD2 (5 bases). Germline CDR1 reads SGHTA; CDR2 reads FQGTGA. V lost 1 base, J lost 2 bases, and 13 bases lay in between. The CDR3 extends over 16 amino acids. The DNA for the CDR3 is TGTGCCAGCAGCTTAATAGCGAGTGGATCCACAGATACGCAGTATTTT. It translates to CASSLIASGSTDTQYF.

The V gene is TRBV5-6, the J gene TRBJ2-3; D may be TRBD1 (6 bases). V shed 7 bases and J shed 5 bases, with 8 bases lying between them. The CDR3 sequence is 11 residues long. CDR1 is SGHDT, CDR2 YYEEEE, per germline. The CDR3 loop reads CASGRGDTQYF. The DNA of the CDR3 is TGTGCCAGCGGCAGGGGAGATACGCAGTATTTT.

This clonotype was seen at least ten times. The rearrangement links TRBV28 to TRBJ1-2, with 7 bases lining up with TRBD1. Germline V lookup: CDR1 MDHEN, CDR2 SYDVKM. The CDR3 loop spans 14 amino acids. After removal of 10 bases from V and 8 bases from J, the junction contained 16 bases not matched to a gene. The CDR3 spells CATKSTGVGRGYTF. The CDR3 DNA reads TGTGCCACCAAAAGTACAGGGGTTGGTCGAGGCTACACCTTC.

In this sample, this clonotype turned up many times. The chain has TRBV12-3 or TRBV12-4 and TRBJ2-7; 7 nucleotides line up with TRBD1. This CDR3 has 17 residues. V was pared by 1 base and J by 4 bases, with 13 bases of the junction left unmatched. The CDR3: CASSLDRGPGLRYEQYF. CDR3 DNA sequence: TGTGCCAGCAGTTTAGATAGGGGGCCAGGGCTTAGATACGAGCAGTACTTC.

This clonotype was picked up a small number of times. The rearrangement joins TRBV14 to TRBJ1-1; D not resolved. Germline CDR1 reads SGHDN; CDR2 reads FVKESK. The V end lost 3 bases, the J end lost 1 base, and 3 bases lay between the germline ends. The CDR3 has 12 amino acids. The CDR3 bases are TGTGCCAGCAGCCACACGAACACTGAAGCTTTCTTT. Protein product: CASSHTNTEAFF. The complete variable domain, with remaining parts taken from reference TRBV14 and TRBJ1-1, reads EAGVTQFPSHSVIEKGQTVTLRCDPISGHDNLYWYRRVMGKEIKFLLHFVKESKQDESGMPNNRFLAERTGGTYSTLKVQPAELEDSGVYFCASSHTNTEAFFGQGTRLTVV.

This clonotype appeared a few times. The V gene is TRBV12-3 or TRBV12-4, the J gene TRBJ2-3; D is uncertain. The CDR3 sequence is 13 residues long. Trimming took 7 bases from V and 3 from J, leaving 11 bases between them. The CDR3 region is CASTPLETDTQYF. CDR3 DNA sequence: TGTGCCAGCACCCCGCTAGAAACAGATACGCAGTATTTT.

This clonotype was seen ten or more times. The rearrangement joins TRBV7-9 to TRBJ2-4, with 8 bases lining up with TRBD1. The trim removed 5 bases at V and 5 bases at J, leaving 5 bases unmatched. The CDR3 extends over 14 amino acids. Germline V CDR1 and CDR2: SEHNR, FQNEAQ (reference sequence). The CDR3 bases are TGTGCCAGCAGCCTAGACAGGGGCCAAAACATTCAGTACTTC. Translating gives CASSLDRGQNIQYF.

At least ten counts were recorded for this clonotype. CDR3 protein: CAIGASGKETQYF. CDR3 coding DNA: TGTGCCATCGGGGCTAGCGGGAAAGAGACCCAGTACTTC. V usage is TRBV10-3 and J usage is TRBJ2-5; 9 bases align to TRBD2. Unmatched junction bases numbered 4, after V lost 8 bases and J lost 3 bases. CDR1 is ENHRY, CDR2 SYGVKD, per germline. The CDR3 is 13 residues long.

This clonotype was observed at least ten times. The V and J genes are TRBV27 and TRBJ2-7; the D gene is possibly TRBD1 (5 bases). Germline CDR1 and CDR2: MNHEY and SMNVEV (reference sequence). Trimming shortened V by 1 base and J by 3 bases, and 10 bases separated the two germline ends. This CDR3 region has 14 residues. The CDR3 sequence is CASSLWQGGYEQYF. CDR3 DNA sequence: TGTGCCAGCAGTTTATGGCAGGGTGGCTACGAGCAGTACTTC.

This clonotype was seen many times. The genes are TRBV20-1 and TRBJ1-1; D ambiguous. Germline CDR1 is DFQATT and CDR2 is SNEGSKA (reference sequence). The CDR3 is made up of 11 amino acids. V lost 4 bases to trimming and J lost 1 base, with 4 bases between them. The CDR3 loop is CSATENTEAFF. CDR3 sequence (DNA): TGCAGTGCTACAGAGAACACTGAAGCTTTCTTT.

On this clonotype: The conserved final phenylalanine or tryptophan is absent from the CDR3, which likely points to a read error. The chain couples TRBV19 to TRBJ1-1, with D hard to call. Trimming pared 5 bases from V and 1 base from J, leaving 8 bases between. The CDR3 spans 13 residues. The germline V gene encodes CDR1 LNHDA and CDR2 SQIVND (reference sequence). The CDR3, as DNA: TGTGCCAGTAGTCCGGAGGGGAACACTGAAGCTTTCTCT. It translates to CASSPEGNTEAFS.

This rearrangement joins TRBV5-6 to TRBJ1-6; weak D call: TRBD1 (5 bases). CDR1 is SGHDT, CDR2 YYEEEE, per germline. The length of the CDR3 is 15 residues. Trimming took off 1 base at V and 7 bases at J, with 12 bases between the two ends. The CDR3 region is CASSLWGPGNSPLHF. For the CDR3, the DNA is TGTGCCAGCAGCTTGTGGGGCCCAGGGAATTCACCCCTCCACTTT.

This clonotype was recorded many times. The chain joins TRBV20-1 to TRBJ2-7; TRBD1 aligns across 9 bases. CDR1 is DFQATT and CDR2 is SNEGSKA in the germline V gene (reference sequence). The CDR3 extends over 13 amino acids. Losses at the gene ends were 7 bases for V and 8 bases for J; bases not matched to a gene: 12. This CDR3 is CSVDGQGMSKQYF. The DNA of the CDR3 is TGCAGTGTCGACGGACAGGGGATGAGCAAGCAGTACTTC.

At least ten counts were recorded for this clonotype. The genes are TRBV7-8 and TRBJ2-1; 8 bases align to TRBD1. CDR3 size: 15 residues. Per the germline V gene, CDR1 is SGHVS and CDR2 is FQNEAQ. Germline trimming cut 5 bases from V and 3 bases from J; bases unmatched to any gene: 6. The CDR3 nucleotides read TGTGCCAGCAGCCACGACAGGGGCCTCTACAATGAGCAGTTCTTC. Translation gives CASSHDRGLYNEQFF.

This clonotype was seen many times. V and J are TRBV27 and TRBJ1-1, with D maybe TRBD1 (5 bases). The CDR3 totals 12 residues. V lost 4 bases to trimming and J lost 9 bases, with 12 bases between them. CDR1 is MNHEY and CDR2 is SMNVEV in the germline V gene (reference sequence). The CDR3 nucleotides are TGTGCCAGCAGTTCCCGGACATCACAAGCTTTCTTT. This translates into CASSSRTSQAFF.

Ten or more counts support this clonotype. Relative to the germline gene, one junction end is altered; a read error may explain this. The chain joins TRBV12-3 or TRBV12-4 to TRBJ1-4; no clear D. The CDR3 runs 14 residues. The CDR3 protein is CASSLDRGNEKLFF. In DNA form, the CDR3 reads TGTGCCAGCAGCTTAGATCGGGGAAATGAAAAACTGTTTTTT.

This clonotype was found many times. The CDR3 here is CSARTDNTEAFF. DNA for the CDR3: TGCAGTGCCAGGACGGACAACACTGAAGCTTTCTTT. The chain links TRBV20-1 to TRBJ1-1; no firm D call. V was cut by 6 bases and J by 2 bases, with 10 bases left in between. The CDR3 loop spans 12 amino acids. Germline CDR1 and CDR2: DFQATT and SNEGSKA (reference sequence).

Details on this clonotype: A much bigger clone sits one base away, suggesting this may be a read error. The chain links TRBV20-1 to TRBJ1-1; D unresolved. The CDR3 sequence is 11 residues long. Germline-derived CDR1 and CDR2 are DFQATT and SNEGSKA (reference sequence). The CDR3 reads CSASTETEASF. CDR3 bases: TGCAGTGCTAGTACTGAGACTGAAGCTTCCTTT.

Here the CDR3 reads CSVGPPGRGPQYF. Here the CDR3 DNA reads TGCAGCGTTGGCCCGCCGGGGAGAGGGCCCCAGTACTTC. The chain is built from TRBV29-1 and TRBJ2-7; the D gene is possibly TRBD2 (5 bases). Germline CDR1 reads SQVTM; CDR2 reads ANQGSEA. V was cut by 4 bases and J by 10 bases, with 20 bases left in between. The CDR3 has 13 residues.

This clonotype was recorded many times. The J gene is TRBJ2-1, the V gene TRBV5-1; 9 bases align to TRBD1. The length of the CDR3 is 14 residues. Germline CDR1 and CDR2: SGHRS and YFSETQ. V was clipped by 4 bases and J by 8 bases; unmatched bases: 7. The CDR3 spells CASSEGQGIDEQFF. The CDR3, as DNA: TGCGCCAGCAGCGAGGGACAGGGCATCGATGAGCAGTTCTTC.

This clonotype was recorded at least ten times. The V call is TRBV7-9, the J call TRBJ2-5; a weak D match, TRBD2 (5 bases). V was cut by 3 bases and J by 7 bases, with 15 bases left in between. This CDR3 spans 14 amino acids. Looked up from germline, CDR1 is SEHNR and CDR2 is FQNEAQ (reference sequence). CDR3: CASSFRRPAGTQYF. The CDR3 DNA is TGTGCCAGCAGCTTCAGACGTCCCGCGGGGACCCAGTACTTC.

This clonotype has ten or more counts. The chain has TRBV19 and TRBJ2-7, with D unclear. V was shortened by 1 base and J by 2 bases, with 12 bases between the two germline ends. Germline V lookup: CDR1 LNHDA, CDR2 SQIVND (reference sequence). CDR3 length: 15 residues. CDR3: CASSIGQGRTYEQYF. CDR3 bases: TGTGCCAGTAGTATAGGACAAGGACGGACCTACGAGCAGTACTTC. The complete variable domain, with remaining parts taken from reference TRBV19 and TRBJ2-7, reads DGGITQSPKYLFRKEGQNVTLSCEQNLNHDAMYWYRQDPGQGLRLIYYSQIVNDFQKGDIAEGYSVSREKKESFPLTVTSAQKNPTAFYLCASSIGQGRTYEQYFGPGTRLTVT.